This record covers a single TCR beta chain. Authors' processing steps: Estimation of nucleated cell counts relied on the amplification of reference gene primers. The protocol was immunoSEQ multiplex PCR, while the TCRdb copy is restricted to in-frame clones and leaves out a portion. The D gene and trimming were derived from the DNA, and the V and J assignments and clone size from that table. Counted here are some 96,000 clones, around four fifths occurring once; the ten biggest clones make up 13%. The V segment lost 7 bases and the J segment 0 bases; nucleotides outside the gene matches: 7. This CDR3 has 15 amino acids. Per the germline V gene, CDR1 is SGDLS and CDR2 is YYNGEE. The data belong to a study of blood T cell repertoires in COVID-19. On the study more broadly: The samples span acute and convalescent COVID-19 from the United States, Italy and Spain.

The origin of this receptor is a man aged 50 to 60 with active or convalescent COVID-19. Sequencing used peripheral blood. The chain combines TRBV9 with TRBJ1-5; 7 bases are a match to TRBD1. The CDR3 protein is CASSTEGASNQPQHF. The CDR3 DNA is TGTGCCAGCTCGACGGAGGGGGCTAGCAATCAGCCCCAGCATTTT.